This entry features one TCR beta chain sequence. The antigen this receptor binds is unknown. No per-base quality is available; no much larger clone lies one base away. Each patient had bone marrow sampled at the time of active disease. Ficoll-Hypaque density gradient centrifugation was used to isolate the bone marrow mononuclear cells. CD138-negative cells were obtained by negative selection after labeling with CD138 magnetic microbeads on a MACS separator, removing myeloma plasma cells. Flow cytometry with CD138 antibodies on an Attune NxT was used to check how pure the isolated cells were. Total RNA was extracted with TRIzol reagent and quantified with a NanoDrop spectrophotometer. Paired RNA-seq and IR-seq were performed on the CD138-negative bone marrow sample of each patient. This entry comes from a study of read filtering for tumor transcriptome and immune sequencing (dated by TCRdb to the early 2020s). As for the study more broadly: The cohort was composed of approximately 16 male and roughly 13 female patients, with a mean age of about 65 years and an age range of about 40 to 90. Under revised international staging, roughly 8 patients fell into R-ISS I, 15 or so into R-ISS II and roughly 7 into R-ISS III. Whole-transcriptome libraries were prepared with the TruSeq RNA Access Library Prep Kit after DNase treatment. Per sample, about 4 to 11 million TCR-region mapped reads were obtained with IR-seq, compared with only 85 to 1273 with RNA-seq. Using the same bone marrow samples, the study compared TCR repertoires obtained by targeted immune repertoire sequencing with those obtained by bulk whole-transcriptome sequencing. A main aim was a read-filtering strategy for immune repertoire data, specifically whether clonotypes supported by a single read should be removed.

Study-level results and caveats: In IR-seq, single-read clonotypes were roughly 84% of clonotypes but 3.5% to 4% of total reads; in RNA-seq they were about 68% of clonotypes and around 40% of reads. Removing single-read clonotypes increased the correlation between IR-seq and RNA-seq shared clonotype proportions. IR-seq captured clonotypes at much higher depth and more reliably than RNA-seq, and smaller IR-seq throughput sufficed to identify most shared clonotypes. The sorted CD138-negative fraction was composed of a mixed bone marrow immune population rather than of purified T cells.

CDR1 and CDR2 are drawn from the germline V gene (reference sequence): GTSNPN, SVGIG. CDR3 length: 13 amino acids, cysteine to phenylalanine. Only CDR3 DNA remains: 39 bases, in frame from the first base. Ends trimmed: V by 4 bases, J by 5 bases; bases unmatched to a gene: 2. TCR libraries were built from 400 ng RNA with the Immunoverse kit, using molecular barcoded adaptors covering alpha/delta and beta/gamma chains. TCR library preparation was performed with the same RNA that was used for transcriptome sequencing. Sequencing of TCR libraries was carried out on an Illumina HiSeq 4000 with 2 x 150 cycles. As for how the authors treated the data: TCR reads were aligned to human V, D, J and C references and assembled into CDR3 clonotypes with MiXCR, including quality filtering and error correction. The tcR package in R was used to analyze clonotype counts and gene usage diversity. For inspection of raw mapping reads, RNA-seq reads were mapped by STAR aligner version 2.5.3a onto GRCh37 of the human genome. To test how sequencing depth affected the clonotypes detected, IR-seq fastq files were randomly downsampled with Seqtk 1.3. The raw public reads went through TCRdb reprocessing: fastp at Q25, MiXCR clone calling, in-frame beta chains kept. Entries are consolidated by CDR3 protein sequence, retaining the most common genes and DNA. The V and J calls follow TCRdb's processing rather than the paper's. For this sample the table gives 65,000 or so distinct CDR3 sequences, of which 15% to 20% were detected only once. 11% of the sample belongs to the ten largest clones.

The sample consisted of a population of CD138-negative cells sorted from bone marrow. In the paper's terms, the cell subset or site label means: bone marrow mononuclear cells depleted of CD138+ plasma/myeloma cells by negative magnetic selection. This chain joins TRBV30 to TRBJ1-1; a stretch of 12 junction bases matches TRBD1. The sequence was collected from a donor aged 40 or over with multiple myeloma. This receptor has the CDR3 CAWKGQGATEAFF. The nucleotide sequence is given as TGTGCCTGGAAGGGACAGGGGGCGACTGAAGCTTTCTTT.